This paragraph reports one TCR beta chain. Its specificity is unknown. This sample includes further DNA sequences coding for the same CDR3. Trimming took off 0 bases at V and 4 bases at J, with 8 bases between the two ends. The germline CDR1 and CDR2 sequences are SGHRS and YFSETQ. This CDR3 is built from 14 residues. Assay: immunoSEQ multiplex PCR; the TCRdb copy retains only in-frame clones and omits some. The sample yields fewer than 150,000 clones, roughly 93% seen once. The data belong to a study of T cell responses to AZD1222 COVID-19 vaccine. Study-wide points: Donors were mostly white British, more females; clonal diversity possibly underestimated. The repertoires were collected only after the peak T cell response.

Sequencing was performed on peripheral blood, taken on day 0 of AZD1222 vaccination. This sequence joins TRBV5-1 and TRBJ1-5, with D possibly TRBD1 on 6 matching bases. The receptor comes from an adult in good health. The CDR3 spells CASSLGDRNQPQHF. The CDR3 DNA is TGCGCCAGCAGCTTGGGTGACAGGAATCAGCCCCAGCATTTT.